The 20 T cell receptor beta chains presented below share a single source sample, sequenced in a study of T cells in women clearing cervical HPV infection. Assay: immunoSEQ multiplex PCR; the TCRdb copy retains only in-frame clones and omits some. This listing includes 20,000 to 25,000 clones. The sample taken for sequencing was blood buffy coat. The receptors shown here come from a woman aged 18-70 years with a cervical HPV16 infection that either progressed to CIN3+ or cleared (not recorded which).

For this clone: The read finishes 3 residues shy of the CDR3 end, and the germline J gene is used to complete it. This chain uses TRBV7-9 with TRBJ1-2; 10 positions agree with TRBD1. Germline CDR1 reads SEHNR; CDR2 reads FQNEAQ (reference sequence). The CDR3 runs 15 residues. The CDR3 sequence: CASSRTGGNTDTYTF. The part of the CDR3 DNA that was read is TGTGCCAGCAGCCGGACAGGGGGAAACACAGATACC.

As to this clone: The read stops 3 residues short of the end of the CDR3; the missing end is completed from the germline J gene. J is TRBJ2-7 and V is TRBV5-1, with D maybe TRBD2 (6 bases). Germline CDR1 SGHRS, CDR2 YFSETQ. Deletions cut 0 bases from V and 6 bases from J, with 7 bases between. The CDR3 consists of 12 residues. CDR3 sequence reads: CASSLVGGEQYF. Incomplete CDR3 DNA: TGCGCCAGCAGCTTGGTGGGGGGCGAG.

With regard to this clone: One end of the junction does not line up with germline, which may come from a read error. The observed sequence ends 3 residues before the CDR3 terminus, with the missing tail filled in from the germline J gene. The chain carries TRBV4-2 and TRBJ2-5; perhaps TRBD1 as D (6 bases). The CDR3 has 14 amino acids. From germline, CDR1 is LGHNA and CDR2 YNFKEQ. CDR3: CASSQDRYQETQYF. The sequenced part of the CDR3 DNA is TGCGCCAGCAGCCAAGACAGGTATCAAGAGACC.

To note about this clone: The CDR3 is cut off 3 residues early in the read; its end comes from the germline J gene. The V and J genes are TRBV7-2 and TRBJ2-3; possible D gene TRBD1, 6 bases. The CDR3 runs to 11 residues. Per the germline V gene, CDR1 is SGHTA and CDR2 is FQGNSA. The CDR3 is CTSGGLKTQYF. Partial CDR3 DNA: TGTACCAGCGGGGGCCTAAAGACG.

Of note for this clone: The CDR3 goes on 3 residues after the read ends, and that part is filled in from the germline J gene. This chain joins TRBV5-1 and TRBJ1-5; D is undetermined. This CDR3 has 13 amino acids. Trimming pared 1 base from V and 5 bases from J, leaving 7 bases between. From germline, CDR1 is SGHRS and CDR2 YFSETQ. CDR3 amino acids: CASSLSQDQPQHF. Incomplete CDR3 DNA: TGCGCCAGCAGCTTGAGTCAGGATCAGCCC.

CDR3 DNA (partial): TGCAGTGCTAGAGCGGACAGGGTATTAACTGAA. Protein product: CSARADRVLTE. Given in full, the CDR3 is CSARADRVLTEAFF. This chain uses TRBV20-1 with TRBJ1-1, with TRBD1 matching over 8 bases. Read coverage stops 3 residues before the CDR3 terminus; the germline J gene supplies the remainder. This CDR3 is built from 14 residues. The ends lost 1 base at V and 5 bases at J; junction bases unmatched: 6. Per germline, CDR1 DFQATT and CDR2 SNEGSKA (reference sequence).

Remarks on this clone: The read terminates 3 residues before the CDR3 end, so the remaining end is supplied by the germline J gene. The chain recombines TRBV19 with TRBJ2-1, with D perhaps matching TRBD2 (6 bases). The CDR3 is made up of 14 amino acids. With 9 bases removed from V and 1 base from J, the gap between germline ends came to 13 bases. The germline CDR1 and CDR2 sequences are LNHDA and SQIVND (reference sequence). This CDR3 reads CASRDFLSYNEQFF. The sequenced part of the CDR3 DNA is TGTGCCAGCCGGGACTTCCTGTCCTACAATGAG. Complete variable domain (other parts from reference TRBV19 and TRBJ2-1): DGGITQSPKYLFRKEGQNVTLSCEQNLNHDAMYWYRQDPGQGLRLIYYSQIVNDFQKGDIAEGYSVSREKKESFPLTVTSAQKNPTAFYLCASRDFLSYNEQFFGPGTRLTVL.

The sequenced part of the CDR3 DNA is TGCAGTGCTAGAGACAGGACTAGCGGGAGAGGAGAGACG. This encodes CSARDRTSGRGET. The CDR3 reads in full as CSARDRTSGRGETQYF. This chain links TRBV20-1 with TRBJ2-3, with 13 bases matching TRBD2. The read halts 3 residues ahead of the CDR3 end, with the missing end drawn from the germline J gene. The CDR3 runs 16 residues. Germline V gene lookup returns CDR1 DFQATT and CDR2 SNEGSKA (reference sequence).

Worth noting for this clone: The CDR3 end lies 3 residues beyond the end of the read and is filled in from the germline J gene. The rearrangement joins TRBV7-2 to TRBJ1-2; D gene uncertain. CDR1 and CDR2 from the germline V gene are SGHTA and FQGNSA. The CDR3 is made up of 13 amino acids. Here the CDR3 reads CASSTQEMADYTF. The part of the CDR3 DNA that was read is TGTGCCAGCAGCACGCAGGAGATGGCCGAC.

A note on this clone: A read error may produce the germline difference seen at one junction end. With the read ending 3 residues before the CDR3 end, the germline J gene is used to fill in that end. This sequence joins TRBV7-7 and TRBJ1-1; no definite D call. Germline V lookup: CDR1 SSHAT, CDR2 FNYEAQ (reference sequence). There are 14 residues in the CDR3. CDR3 DNA, as far as it was read: TGTGCTAGCAGCCGCGGGAAAGTCGGAGAGACA. This sequence encodes CASSRGKVGET. The CDR3 as a whole reads CASSRGKVGETAFF.

About this clone: The sequenced fragment ends 3 residues before the CDR3 boundary, so the rest is inferred from the germline J gene. The chain recombines TRBV25-1 with TRBJ1-2; D may be TRBD1 (5 bases). The CDR3 runs to 14 residues. Germline V lookup: CDR1 MGHDK, CDR2 SYGVNS. V lost 2 bases to trimming and J lost 4 bases, with 11 bases between them. CDR3 region: CASSEMGGGYGYTF. CDR3 DNA (partial): TGTGCCAGCAGTGAAATGGGGGGAGGCTATGGC.

On this clone itself: The read gets to within 3 residues of the CDR3 end, and the germline J gene fills in the rest. This chain connects TRBV10-3 to TRBJ2-5; TRBD2 matches 11 bases. Germline CDR1 ENHRY, CDR2 SYGVKD. J gave up 4 bases and V 11 bases, and 6 bases lay outside the gene matches. The CDR3 sequence is 13 residues long. CDR3 DNA (partial): TGTGCCGTAACTAGCGGGAGTCTAGAGACC. Amino acids: CAVTSGSLET. The CDR3, in full, reads CAVTSGSLETQYF.

In the case of this clone: Read data end 3 residues before the CDR3 end; the end is taken from the germline J gene. The chain carries TRBV28 and TRBJ2-3; 11 bases map to TRBD1. The germline gives CDR1 MDHEN, CDR2 SYDVKM. The CDR3 runs to 15 residues. CDR3 DNA (partial): TGTGCCAGCAGTGGACAGGGGGCTAGCCAAGAGACG. As protein: CASSGQGASQET. The complete CDR3 protein is CASSGQGASQETQYF.

With regard to this clone: The observed sequence ends 3 residues before the CDR3 terminus, with the missing tail filled in from the germline J gene. The J gene is TRBJ1-1, the V gene TRBV28; D is uncertain. Trimming shortened V by 6 bases and J by 0 bases, and 11 bases separated the two germline ends. CDR3 size: 14 residues. Germline CDR1 is MDHEN and CDR2 is SYDVKM. Partial CDR3 DNA: TGTGCCAGCAGCCCCAACTATATGAACACTGAA. Its translation: CASSPNYMNTE. The whole CDR3 is CASSPNYMNTEAFF. The full variable domain, in which reference TRBV28 and TRBJ1-1 provide the parts outside the CDR3, is DVKVTQSSRYLVKRTGEKVFLECVQDMDHENMFWYRQDPGLGLRLIYFSYDVKMKEKGDIPEGYSVSREKKERFSLILESASTNQTSMYLCASSPNYMNTEAFFGQGTRLTVV.

On this clone: With the read ending 3 residues before the CDR3 end, the germline J gene is used to fill in that end. The chain is built from TRBV5-6 and TRBJ1-2, with TRBD1 as a possible D gene (6 bases). The CDR3 loop spans 15 amino acids. The germline CDR1 and CDR2 sequences are SGHDT and YYEEEE. This CDR3 is CASSLSTGWGDTYTF. The part of the CDR3 DNA that was read is TGTGCCAGCAGCTTAAGTACAGGGTGGGGAGATACC.

Points on this clone: The read ends 3 residues shy of where the CDR3 ends; the end is completed using the germline J gene. The V call is TRBV27, the J call TRBJ2-3; 9 bases align to TRBD2. The V segment lost 5 bases and the J segment 4 bases; nucleotides outside the gene matches: 10. Germline V gives CDR1 MNHEY, CDR2 SMNVEV (reference sequence). This CDR3 contains 16 residues. CDR3 sequence reads: CASSPISGRSSDTQYF. The CDR3 bases that were read are TGTGCCAGCAGTCCCATTAGCGGGAGAAGTTCAGATACG.

Notes on this clone: The missing CDR3 end, 3 residues past where the read stops, is filled in from the germline J gene. V is TRBV19 and J is TRBJ1-2, with a possible D match to TRBD1 (5 bases). Germline CDR1 is LNHDA and CDR2 is SQIVND (reference sequence). The CDR3 has 11 residues. CDR3 bases read: TGTGCCAGTAGTATGGACAATGAC. Amino acids: CASSMDND. The whole CDR3 region reads CASSMDNDYTF. Full variable domain (outside the CDR3, taken from reference TRBV19 and TRBJ1-2): DGGITQSPKYLFRKEGQNVTLSCEQNLNHDAMYWYRQDPGQGLRLIYYSQIVNDFQKGDIAEGYSVSREKKESFPLTVTSAQKNPTAFYLCASSMDNDYTFGSGTRLTVV.

The CDR3 DNA, read in part, is TGTGCCAGTAGTAGAGGGGGCCCCCCCATGAACACTGAA. Residues: CASSRGGPPMNTE. The full CDR3 protein is CASSRGGPPMNTEAFF. The J gene is TRBJ1-1, the V gene TRBV19; TRBD1 aligns across 7 bases. From the germline J gene comes the end of the CDR3, since the read stops 3 residues before it. Germline trimming cut 4 bases from V and 0 bases from J; bases unmatched to any gene: 8. This CDR3 has 16 amino acids. Germline V CDR1 and CDR2: LNHDA, SQIVND (reference sequence).

In regard to this clone: The read gets to within 3 residues of the CDR3 end, and the germline J gene fills in the rest. The V call is TRBV5-1, the J call TRBJ2-5; a possible D gene is TRBD1 (5 bases). The CDR3 is 16 residues long. Germline CDR1 SGHRS, CDR2 YFSETQ. The CDR3 loop reads CASSLGGRALADTQYF. The CDR3 DNA, read in part, is TGCGCCAGCAGCTTGGGCGGCAGGGCTTTGGCAGATACC.

This clone registers medium-sized by frequency. The missing CDR3 end, 3 residues past where the read stops, is filled in from the germline J gene. V and J are TRBV29-1 and TRBJ2-7; D might be TRBD1 (6 bases). This CDR3 spans 14 amino acids. From germline, CDR1 is SQVTM and CDR2 ANQGSEA. V lost 6 bases, J lost 0 bases, and 15 bases lay in between. The CDR3 spells CSVLTTGSSYEQYF. CDR3 bases read: TGCAGCGTGCTGACTACAGGGAGCTCCTACGAG.